Listed below are T cell receptor beta chains from one sample, sequenced in a study of T cell responses to AZD1222 COVID-19 vaccine. Sequencing was performed with immunoSEQ multiplex PCR; in TCRdb, only in-frame clones are kept and a portion is missing. This sample has about 120,000 clones, with about nine tenths found just once. Sequences were derived from peripheral blood, sampled on day 0 of AZD1222 vaccination. The receptors derive from an adult in good health. CDR3s leave out the opening cysteine and the closing phenylalanine or tryptophan.

J,V,CDR3
TRBJ1-5,TRBV28,ASSLMGNQPQH
TRBJ1-1,TRBV6-5,ASGPRGKVTEAF
TRBJ1-4,TRBV28,ASSFGPLEEKLF
TRBJ1-5,TRBV27,ASRSTELNQPQH
TRBJ1-1,TRBV9,ASSEHGDTEAF
TRBJ1-3,TRBV19,ASSTASSGNTIY
TRBJ2-5,TRBV30,AWSGGQKETQY
TRBJ2-3,TRBV4-3,ASSDGEPRTDTQY
TRBJ2-3,TRBV2,ASRGGTQY
TRBJ2-7,TRBV28,ASSTPGLAGHEQY
TRBJ2-7,TRBV5-4,ASSLAGTTYEQY
TRBJ2-1,TRBV13,ASSEGRTWGEQF
TRBJ2-7,TRBV5-5,ASSSGLPRGEQY
TRBJ2-1,TRBV10-3,AISDRGQSYNEQF
TRBJ2-7,TRBV7-9,ASSLDAGTVDEQY
TRBJ1-6,TRBV5-8,ASSLAPGSYNSPLH
TRBJ2-3,TRBV5-1,ASSLAAGEADTQY
TRBJ2-3,TRBV5-8,ASSLWARTDTQY
TRBJ1-6,TRBV25-1,ASSWGELSPLH
TRBJ2-3,TRBV7-8,ASTLFGGLSTDTQY
TRBJ2-5,TRBV9,ASSVSGFRETQY
TRBJ2-1,TRBV28,ASSLRGTSGSYEQF
TRBJ1-4,TRBV5-1,ASSRTGTNEKLF
TRBJ2-1,TRBV7-2,ASSSGLAAYNEQF
TRBJ2-3,TRBV27,ASSPNPSTSFRDTQY
TRBJ1-5,TRBV28,ASLNPGDGQPQH
TRBJ2-3,TRBV7-2,ASSYRAPDTQY
TRBJ2-7,TRBV18,ASSRTGQGGVYEQY
TRBJ2-5,TRBV5-6,ASRRDSATQY